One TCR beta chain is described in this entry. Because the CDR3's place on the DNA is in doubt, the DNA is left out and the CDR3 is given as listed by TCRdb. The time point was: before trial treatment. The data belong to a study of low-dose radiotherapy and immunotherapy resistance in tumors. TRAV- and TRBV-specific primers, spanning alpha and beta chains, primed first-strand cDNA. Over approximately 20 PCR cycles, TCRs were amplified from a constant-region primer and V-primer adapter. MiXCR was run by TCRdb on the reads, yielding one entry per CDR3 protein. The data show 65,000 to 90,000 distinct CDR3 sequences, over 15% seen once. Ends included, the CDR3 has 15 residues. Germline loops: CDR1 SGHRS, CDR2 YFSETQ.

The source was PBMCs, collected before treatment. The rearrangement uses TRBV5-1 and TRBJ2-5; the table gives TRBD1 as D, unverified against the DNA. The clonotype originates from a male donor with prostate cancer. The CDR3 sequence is CASSFGSGHQETQYF.